A selection of T cell receptor beta chains follows, all from one sample in a study of PD-1 blockade in classical Hodgkin lymphoma. TCRdb keeps only in-frame clones here, not all; method: immunoSEQ multiplex PCR. The sample has about 28,000 clones, around 77% seen once; the top ten hold roughly 17%. The source material was peripheral blood mononuclear cells (PBMCs), sampled before the fourth cycle of nivolumab. The receptors were sampled from a human donor with classical Hodgkin lymphoma. Each CDR3 is given with its conserved first and last residue. Each record gives: CDR3 length, D gene, J gene, V gene, clone size, CDR3 DNA, CDR3 protein. The D gene is left open where the match is weak. Rows may omit the clone size; those that give it use once, few, many or a size class.

len: 12; d_gene: NA; j_gene: TRBJ1-2; v_gene: TRBV7-9; abundance: NA; CDR3nt: TGTGCCAGCAGCTCGGGACTCCAGGGCTACACCTTC; CDR3aa: CASSSGLQGYTF
len: 17; d_gene: TRBD2; j_gene: TRBJ2-1; v_gene: TRBV5-1; abundance: few; CDR3nt: TGCGCCAGCAGCTGGGCGGGACTAGCGGGATCCTACAATGAGCAGTTCTTC; CDR3aa: CASSWAGLAGSYNEQFF
len: 16; d_gene: NA; j_gene: TRBJ1-2; v_gene: TRBV5-2; abundance: NA; CDR3nt: TGTGCCAGCAATAGTGCCGGAGAGTACGAGACCTATGGCTACACCTTC; CDR3aa: CASNSAGEYETYGYTF
len: 14; d_gene: NA; j_gene: TRBJ2-7; v_gene: TRBV4-1; abundance: medium-sized; CDR3nt: TGCGCCAGCAGCCAAGGTTTAGTAGAGTACGAGCAGTACTTC; CDR3aa: CASSQGLVEYEQYF
len: 19; d_gene: TRBD2; j_gene: TRBJ2-1; v_gene: TRBV19; abundance: NA; CDR3nt: TGTGCCAGTAGTAAAAGCGGGGAACCGGGACTAGCGGGAGTTAATGAGCAGTTCTTC; CDR3aa: CASSKSGEPGLAGVNEQFF
len: 12; d_gene: NA; j_gene: TRBJ2-7; v_gene: TRBV2; abundance: NA; CDR3nt: TGTGCCAGCAGGCCCACCCCCGGCGAGCAGTACTTC; CDR3aa: CASRPTPGEQYF
len: 13; d_gene: NA; j_gene: TRBJ2-7; v_gene: TRBV7-6; abundance: NA; CDR3nt: TGTGCCAGCAGCTCGGGACCGTCCTACGAGCAGTACTTC; CDR3aa: CASSSGPSYEQYF
len: 12; d_gene: NA; j_gene: TRBJ1-5; v_gene: TRBV4-2; abundance: NA; CDR3nt: TGTGCCAGCAGCTTGGCCGGTGGACCCCAGCATTTT; CDR3aa: CASSLAGGPQHF
len: 12; d_gene: NA; j_gene: TRBJ1-1; v_gene: TRBV7-2; abundance: NA; CDR3nt: TGTGCCAGCAGACGTAGGACCGAGGGGGCTTTCTTT; CDR3aa: CASRRRTEGAFF
len: 14; d_gene: TRBD2; j_gene: TRBJ2-3; v_gene: TRBV6-4; abundance: NA; CDR3nt: TGTGCCAGCAGTGAGAGTGGCGGGAGCTATACGCAGTATTTT; CDR3aa: CASSESGGSYTQYF
len: 15; d_gene: NA; j_gene: TRBJ2-2; v_gene: TRBV6-6; abundance: NA; CDR3nt: TGTGCCAGCAGTTACGGCAGGGCGAACACCGGGGAGCTGTTTTTT; CDR3aa: CASSYGRANTGELFF
len: 14; d_gene: TRBD1; j_gene: TRBJ2-7; v_gene: TRBV6-1; abundance: NA; CDR3nt: TGTGCCAGCAGTCGGACAGGGGGGATGTACGAGCAGTACTTC; CDR3aa: CASSRTGGMYEQYF
len: 13; d_gene: NA; j_gene: TRBJ2-1; v_gene: TRBV5-4; abundance: NA; CDR3nt: TGTGCCAGCAGCTTGGAAGGACACAATGAGCAGTTCTTC; CDR3aa: CASSLEGHNEQFF
len: 11; d_gene: NA; j_gene: TRBJ2-5; v_gene: TRBV29-1; abundance: few; CDR3nt: TGCAGCGCGTGGGGCCGGGAGACCCAGTACTTC; CDR3aa: CSAWGRETQYF
len: 15; d_gene: TRBD2; j_gene: TRBJ2-3; v_gene: TRBV11-3; abundance: once; CDR3nt: TGTGCCAGCAGCATAGCGGGACACGTCACAGATACGCAGTATTTT; CDR3aa: CASSIAGHVTDTQYF